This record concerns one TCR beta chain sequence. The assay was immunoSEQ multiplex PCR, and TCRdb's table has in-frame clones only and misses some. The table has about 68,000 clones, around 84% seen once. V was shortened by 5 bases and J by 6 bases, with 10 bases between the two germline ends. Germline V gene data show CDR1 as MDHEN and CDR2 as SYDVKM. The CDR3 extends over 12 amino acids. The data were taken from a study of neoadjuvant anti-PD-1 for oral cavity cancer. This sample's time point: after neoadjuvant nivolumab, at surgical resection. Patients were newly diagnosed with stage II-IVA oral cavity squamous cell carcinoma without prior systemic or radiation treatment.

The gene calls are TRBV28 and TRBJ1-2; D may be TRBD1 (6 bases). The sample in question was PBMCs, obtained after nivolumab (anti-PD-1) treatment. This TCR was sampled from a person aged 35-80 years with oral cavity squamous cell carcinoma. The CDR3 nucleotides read TGTGCCAGCAGTACAGGGAAACATGGCTACACCTTC. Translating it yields CASSTGKHGYTF.